A single sample gave rise to the 13 T cell receptor beta chains below, sequenced in a study of blood T cell repertoires in COVID-19. Using immunoSEQ multiplex PCR, the repertoire was profiled, and TCRdb retains in-frame clones only, with some absent. The data hold some 240,000 clones, with about four fifths observed a single time. The sequenced material came from peripheral blood. The receptor source for this set is a woman aged 40 to 50 who had recovered from COVID-19.

This rearrangement joins TRBV6-4 to TRBJ1-1; D is unclear. Germline values: CDR1 MRHNA, CDR2 SNTAGT. The CDR3 is 13 amino acids. Deletions cut 10 bases from V and 1 base from J, with 13 bases between. CDR3 sequence: CATSDRENTEAFF. The CDR3 region has the DNA TGTGCCACCTCCGACCGGGAGAACACTGAAGCTTTCTTT.

This chain links TRBV28 with TRBJ1-4; 9 nucleotides align to TRBD1. The J segment lost 6 bases and the V segment lost 5 bases, leaving 4 bases of the junction unmatched. This CDR3 has 14 amino acids. The germline V gene encodes CDR1 MDHEN and CDR2 SYDVKM. The CDR3 DNA reads as TGTGCCAGCAGTACAGGGGGCCAGGATGAAAAACTGTTTTTT. Protein product: CASSTGGQDEKLFF. The full variable domain, with the rest looked up from reference TRBV28 and TRBJ1-4, is DVKVTQSSRYLVKRTGEKVFLECVQDMDHENMFWYRQDPGLGLRLIYFSYDVKMKEKGDIPEGYSVSREKKERFSLILESASTNQTSMYLCASSTGGQDEKLFFGSGTQLSVL.

V is TRBV29-1 and J is TRBJ2-5, with 8 bases that match TRBD1. Trimming cost V 3 bases and J 4 bases; bases outside gene matches: 4. The germline V gene encodes CDR1 SQVTM and CDR2 ANQGSEA. This CDR3 is 13 amino acids long. CDR3: CSVDSRGPETQYF. CDR3 bases: TGCAGCGTTGACAGCAGGGGGCCAGAGACCCAGTACTTC.

This clone occurred a few times. DNA for the CDR3: TGCAGTGCTTACCAGAATTCACCCCTCCACTTT. Protein product: CSAYQNSPLHF. The genes are TRBV20-1 and TRBJ1-6; D unresolved. Germline values: CDR1 DFQATT, CDR2 SNEGSKA (reference sequence). The CDR3 runs to 11 residues. V was shortened by 5 bases and J by 7 bases, with 6 bases between the two germline ends.

The chain employs TRBV19 and TRBJ1-5; TRBD1 aligns across 7 bases. The CDR3 covers 14 residues. The junction had 9 bases not matched to a gene; V was cut back by 9 bases and J by 4 bases. CDR1 is LNHDA and CDR2 is SQIVND in the germline V gene (reference sequence). DNA of the CDR3: TGTGCCAGCACCGACAGGGAAACAAATCAGCCCCAGCATTTT. It codes for CASTDRETNQPQHF. The whole variable domain, filled in from reference TRBV19 and TRBJ1-5, reads DGGITQSPKYLFRKEGQNVTLSCEQNLNHDAMYWYRQDPGQGLRLIYYSQIVNDFQKGDIAEGYSVSREKKESFPLTVTSAQKNPTAFYLCASTDRETNQPQHFGDGTRLSIL.

This chain joins TRBV11-2 and TRBJ1-2; D is unclear. Germline V gene sequence: CDR1 SGHAT, CDR2 FQNNGV. This CDR3 region has 13 residues. Trimming stripped 4 bases from V and 4 bases from J, with 10 bases between. The CDR3 loop reads CASSWSSFYGYTF. The CDR3 DNA reads as TGTGCCAGCAGCTGGAGCTCCTTCTATGGCTACACCTTC.

V usage is TRBV5-4 and J usage is TRBJ2-5; the match to TRBD2 covers 14 bases. V lost 4 bases and J lost 5; bases outside the gene matches: 10. The CDR3 runs to 17 residues. Germline V lookup: CDR1 SGHNT, CDR2 YYREEE (reference sequence). CDR3 in DNA: TGTGCCAGCAGCCCCGGGACTAGCGGGGGCCAGGGGGAGACCCAGTACTTC. Its translation is CASSPGTSGGQGETQYF.

This clone was seen just once. The chain joins TRBV19 to TRBJ1-5, with D maybe TRBD1 (5 bases). Trimming took off 6 bases at V and 4 bases at J, with 16 bases between the two ends. The CDR3 loop spans 15 amino acids. Germline CDR1 reads LNHDA; CDR2 reads SQIVND (reference sequence). CDR3 sequence reads: CASRGGAISNQPQHF. CDR3 sequence (DNA): TGTGCCAGTAGAGGCGGGGCCATTTCTAATCAGCCCCAGCATTTT.

The CDR3 DNA is TGCGCCAGCAGCCGGACAGGGGGCATCGAGCAGTACTTC. Its protein is CASSRTGGIEQYF. The chain employs TRBV10-2 and TRBJ2-7; TRBD1 agrees at 11 bases. Germline loops: CDR1 WSHSY, CDR2 SAAADI. The CDR3 covers 13 residues. V gave up 6 bases and J gave up 6 bases; unmatched junction bases: 4.

The chain carries TRBV2 and TRBJ1-1, with D possibly matching TRBD1 (6 bases). In germline, CDR1 is SNHLY, CDR2 FYNNEI. The CDR3 spans 12 residues. Between the trimmed V and J ends, which lost 8 bases and 6 bases, there was a span of 13 bases. CDR3 protein: CASCHRAAEAFF. The CDR3 nucleotides read TGTGCCAGCTGCCACAGGGCGGCTGAAGCTTTCTTT.

This chain joins TRBV2 and TRBJ2-1; D is perhaps TRBD1 (6 bases). Trimming left V 8 bases short and J 5 bases short, with 13 bases between. Germline loops: CDR1 SNHLY, CDR2 FYNNEI. This CDR3 has 13 residues. CDR3 sequence: CASGTSRHNEQFF. Written as DNA, the CDR3 is TGTGCCAGCGGGACATCAAGACACAATGAGCAGTTCTTC.

The rearrangement joins TRBV24-1 to TRBJ2-2; D call uncertain. The CDR3 is 12 amino acids. The V end lost 8 bases, the J end lost 2 bases, and 5 bases lay between the germline ends. CDR1 KGHDR and CDR2 SFDVKD come from the germline V gene. Here the CDR3 DNA reads TGTGCCACCATGGCTAACACCGGGGAGCTGTTTTTT. Its protein is CATMANTGELFF.

The CDR3: CASSLEQGASNQPQHF. CDR3 bases: TGTGCCAGCAGCTTAGAACAGGGGGCTAGCAATCAGCCCCAGCATTTT. V and J are TRBV7-6 and TRBJ1-5; TRBD1 matches 9 bases. The CDR3 runs 16 residues. Germline CDR1 reads SGHVS; CDR2 reads FNYEAQ. V was pared by 1 base and J by 0 bases, with 1 base of the junction left unmatched.